This T cell receptor (beta chain) was recovered during a study of blood T cell repertoires in COVID-19. This CDR3 has 14 amino acids. CDR1 is SGHNT and CDR2 is YYREEE in the germline V gene (reference sequence). V dropped 1 base and J dropped 2 bases, with 7 bases sitting between them. This table comes from immunoSEQ multiplex PCR, and its TCRdb copy is limited to in-frame clones, with some not included. The data contain around 450,000 clones, nearly 90% of them singletons. The sequencing sample was made of PBMCs or T cells enriched from blood (not recorded which). This clonotype was sampled from a woman between 18 and 29 years old with acute COVID-19. The chain links TRBV5-4 to TRBJ1-5; D may be TRBD1 (5 bases). This CDR3 reads CASSLQGRNQPQHF. CDR3 nucleotides: TGTGCCAGCAGCTTGCAGGGTCGCAATCAGCCCCAGCATTTT.